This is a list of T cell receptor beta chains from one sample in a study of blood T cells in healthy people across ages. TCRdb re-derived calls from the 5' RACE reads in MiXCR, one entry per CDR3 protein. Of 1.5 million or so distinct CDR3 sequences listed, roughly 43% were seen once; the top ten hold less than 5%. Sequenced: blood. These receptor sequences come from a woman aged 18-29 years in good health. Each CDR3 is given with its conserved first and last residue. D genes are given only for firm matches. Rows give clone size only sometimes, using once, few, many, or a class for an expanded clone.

TGTGCCAGCCAAACCGGGACAGGGGTATGGAACATTCAGTACTTC	CASQTGTGVWNIQYF	TRBV28	TRBJ2-4	-	TRBD1
TGCGCCAGCAGCCAAGATCTCCCAATTACTGAGCAGTACTTC	CASSQDLPITEQYF	TRBV4-3	TRBJ2-7	few	-
TGCAGTGCTCCAGGGACTGCCTCCTACAATGAGCAGTTCTTC	CSAPGTASYNEQFF	TRBV20-1	TRBJ2-1	-	-
TGTGCCAGCAGCCCAGGACAGGGAGTTTGGTCCGGGGAGCTGTTTTTT	CASSPGQGVWSGELFF	TRBV7-6	TRBJ2-2	few	TRBD1
TGTGCCAGCAGCTTAGACCCCAACCAAAATGAGCAGTTCTTC	CASSLDPNQNEQFF	TRBV11-2	TRBJ2-1	-	-
TGTGCCAGCAGTTACCAGGGGCTTCCTCTCTACGAGCAGTACTTC	CASSYQGLPLYEQYF	TRBV6-5	TRBJ2-7	once	-
TGTGCCAGCAGTTCGAAGGCAACTAATGAAAAACTGTTTTTT	CASSSKATNEKLFF	TRBV6-2/TRBV6-3	TRBJ1-4	few	-
TGCAGCGCTGACTTTTTCGGGACGAGCTCCTACAATGAGCAGTTCTTC	CSADFFGTSSYNEQFF	TRBV29-1	TRBJ2-1	once	-
TGTGCCAGCAGCCAAGATGTGGCTGTTGGGAGAGGCTACAATGAGCAGTTCTTC	CASSQDVAVGRGYNEQFF	TRBV14	TRBJ2-1	-	-
TGTGCCAGCAGCTGGAGCGGGGGTTTTGTCGATGAGCAGTACTTC	CASSWSGGFVDEQYF	TRBV11-2	TRBJ2-5	-	TRBD2
TGCAGTGTCAAGCGGGGCAGGAACACTGAAGCTTTCTTT	CSVKRGRNTEAFF	TRBV20-1	TRBJ1-1	few	-
TGTGCCAGCAGTCTCGGGACAGGGGTAGCCCAGCCCCAGCATTTT	CASSLGTGVAQPQHF	TRBV4-2	TRBJ1-5	-	TRBD1
TGTGCCAGCAGCTTACCGTCAGTTGAAAAACTGTTTTTT	CASSLPSVEKLFF	TRBV7-9	TRBJ1-4	-	-
TGCAGTGCTACAGGACTCGGGCTAGCGGGTTACAATGAGCAGTTCTTC	CSATGLGLAGYNEQFF	TRBV20-1	TRBJ2-1	-	TRBD2
TGTGCCAGCAGCTCCGGGATGCAGGAGCAGTACTTC	CASSSGMQEQYF	TRBV7-3	TRBJ2-4	-	-
TGTGCCAGCAGTGTCCAAGGTGGATCTTCAGGTGTCCGGTTCTTC	CASSVQGGSSGVRFF	TRBV2	TRBJ2-1	few	-
TGCGCCAGCAGCTCGATAACGGGCCGCGACTTCAATGAGCAGTTCTTC	CASSSITGRDFNEQFF	TRBV5-1	TRBJ2-1	-	-
TGTGCCAGCAGCTACGGACTAGCGGGGGTCCGGAGCACAGATACGCAGTATTTT	CASSYGLAGVRSTDTQYF	TRBV7-2	TRBJ2-3	-	TRBD2
TGTGCCAGCAGCAAATTCGGACAGCTCAGGGGCTATGGCTACACCTTC	CASSKFGQLRGYGYTF	TRBV11-2	TRBJ1-2	few	-
TGCAGTGCTCCCCCCTGGGGGCGCGGTGCTGAAGCTTTCTTT	CSAPPWGRGAEAFF	TRBV20-1	TRBJ1-1	-	-
TGCGCCAGCAGCTTTGACACTCATTACTATGGCTACACCTTC	CASSFDTHYYGYTF	TRBV5-1	TRBJ1-2	-	-
TGTGCCAGCAGCAAAACAACCTACGAGCAGTACTTC	CASSKTTYEQYF	TRBV12-3/TRBV12-4	TRBJ2-7	few	-
TGTGCCAGCTCACCTGGCGAGGGGTTCTATGGCTACACCTTC	CASSPGEGFYGYTF	TRBV18	TRBJ1-2	-	-
TGCAGCGTTGACCGGACAGGGTATGGCTACACCTTC	CSVDRTGYGYTF	TRBV29-1	TRBJ1-2	-	TRBD1